The 21 T cell receptor beta chains in this list originate from one sample, sequenced in a study of long-term antiretroviral therapy in people with HIV. With survey level as its setting, the immunoSEQ assay was v3.0. Generated by immunoSEQ multiplex PCR, the TCRdb table keeps only in-frame clones and is missing some. The table includes 25,000 or so clones, 85% to 90% detected once. The sequences come from unsorted PBMCs, collected 1.9 years after starting antiretroviral therapy. The receptor set was obtained from a woman in her 30s with HIV.

This sequence joins TRBV5-5 and TRBJ2-3; no reliable D call. Germline assignment: CDR1 SGHKS and CDR2 YYEKEE (reference sequence). With 2 bases removed from V and 1 base from J, the gap between germline ends came to 14 bases. This CDR3 comprises 16 residues. DNA for the CDR3: TGTGCCAGCAGCTTAAGACTCAACCTGGGCACAGATACGCAGTATTTT. The encoded protein is CASSLRLNLGTDTQYF.

The chain links TRBV7-7 to TRBJ2-5, with D possibly being TRBD1 or TRBD2 (5 bases each). The V and J ends lost 6 bases and 1 base respectively, with 18 bases between them. This CDR3 is built from 16 residues. Germline V gene data show CDR1 as SSHAT and CDR2 as FNYEAQ (reference sequence). As DNA, the CDR3 is TGTGCCAGCAGTCCAACAGGAGGTTATCTCCAAGAGACCCAGTACTTC. Amino acid sequence: CASSPTGGYLQETQYF.

The chain uses TRBV2 and TRBJ2-3, with no clear D. Germline loops: CDR1 SNHLY, CDR2 FYNNEI. The CDR3 covers 16 residues. Trimming took off 5 bases at V and 0 bases at J, with 15 bases between the two ends. CDR3 nucleotides: TGTGCCAGCAGTACCGGGTCTCTCCCTAGCACAGATACGCAGTATTTT. It is translated as CASSTGSLPSTDTQYF.

This clone showed up just a few times. The chain combines TRBV18 with TRBJ2-5, with a weak D call TRBD1 (5 bases). The CDR3 loop spans 13 amino acids. Germline-derived CDR1 and CDR2 are KGHSH and LQKENI. V lost 1 base, J lost 5 bases, and 8 bases lay in between. CDR3 sequence (DNA): TGTGCCAGCTCACCACTGCAGGGCGAGACCCAGTACTTC. This translates into CASSPLQGETQYF.

This clone was seen a few times. CDR3 nucleotide sequence: TGTGCCAGCAGCTCGGACAGTCTGGAACTGTTTTTT. This encodes CASSSDSLELFF. The chain couples TRBV7-9 to TRBJ1-4, with D perhaps matching TRBD1 (6 bases). Trimming cost V 4 bases and J 12 bases, with 12 bases left between them. Germline assignment: CDR1 SEHNR and CDR2 FQNEAQ (reference sequence). CDR3 length equals 12 residues.

This sequence joins TRBV18 and TRBJ2-1; D unclear. The CDR3 loop spans 14 amino acids. Germline assignment: CDR1 KGHSH and CDR2 LQKENI. Trimming pared 3 bases from V and 6 bases from J, leaving 12 bases between. Here the CDR3 reads CASSPQESGNEQFF. CDR3 bases: TGTGCCAGCTCACCGCAAGAGTCTGGCAATGAGCAGTTCTTC.

The V and J genes are TRBV2 and TRBJ1-4, with 9 bases lining up with TRBD1. CDR3 length: 13 residues. The V segment lost 9 bases and the J segment 4 bases; nucleotides outside the gene matches: 3. The germline V gene has CDR1 SNHLY and CDR2 FYNNEI. The CDR3 DNA follows: TGTGCCAGTGCGACAGGGGGTAATGAAAAACTGTTTTTT. This codes for CASATGGNEKLFF.

The rearrangement uses TRBV10-3 and TRBJ2-1; a possible D gene is TRBD2 (5 bases). Germline CDR1 ENHRY, CDR2 SYGVKD. CDR3 length: 17 residues. Between the trimmed V and J ends, which lost 1 base and 4 bases, there was a span of 17 bases. CDR3 residues: CAISEYGVKFGYNEQFF. CDR3 sequence (DNA): TGTGCCATCAGTGAGTACGGGGTTAAATTTGGTTACAATGAGCAGTTCTTC.

The chain uses TRBV12-5 and TRBJ2-7, with unresolved D. The CDR3 consists of 10 residues. Trimming pared 6 bases from V and 2 bases from J, leaving 2 bases between. The germline V gene has CDR1 LGHNT and CDR2 FRNRAP. The CDR3 DNA reads TGTGCTAGTGGAACCTACGAGCAGTACTTC. It specifies CASGTYEQYF.

The rearrangement uses TRBV6-1 and TRBJ2-7, with 7 bases identical to TRBD1. Germline V CDR1 and CDR2: MNHNS, SASEGT. The V segment lost 4 bases and the J segment 1 base; nucleotides outside the gene matches: 16. The CDR3 consists of 18 residues. The CDR3 loop is CASSVQRDSAVGSYEQYV. The CDR3 bases are TGTGCCAGCAGTGTACAACGGGACAGCGCGGTGGGGTCCTACGAGCAGTACGTC.

This chain uses TRBV5-8 with TRBJ1-2; unclear D gene. V shed 0 bases and J shed 4 bases, with 7 bases lying between them. Germline V gene data show CDR1 as SGHTS and CDR2 as YDEGEE. The CDR3 length is 13 residues. CDR3 bases: TGTGCCAGCAGCTTGGACGGACTCTATGGCTACACCTTC. Residues: CASSLDGLYGYTF.

This clone was detected once. Other DNA sequences in this specimen translate into the identical CDR3. The chain joins TRBV5-1 to TRBJ2-1, with no clear D. The germline gives CDR1 SGHRS, CDR2 YFSETQ. The length of the CDR3 is 15 residues. The V gene lost 0 bases and the J gene lost 0 bases, with 7 bases spanning the gap. DNA for the CDR3: TGCGCCAGCAGCTTGGGGGGTAGCTCCTACAATGAGCAGTTCTTC. It codes for CASSLGGSSYNEQFF. The full variable domain, in which reference TRBV5-1 and TRBJ2-1 provide the parts outside the CDR3, is KAGVTQTPRYLIKTRGQQVTLSCSPISGHRSVSWYQQTPGQGLQFLFEYFSETQRNKGNFPGRFSGRQFSNSRSEMNVSTLELGDSALYLCASSLGGSSYNEQFFGPGTRLTVL.

CDR3 in amino acids: CASTLGGVPQHF. The CDR3 nucleotides read TGTGCCAGCACCTTAGGGGGTGTTCCCCAGCATTTT. The chain employs TRBV6-1 and TRBJ1-5, with TRBD1 as a possible D gene (6 bases). The germline CDR1 and CDR2 sequences are MNHNS and SASEGT. This CDR3 is 12 amino acids long. V lost 7 bases and J lost 10, with 14 bases in between.

The chain is built from TRBV29-1 and TRBJ1-3; TRBD1 matches at 7 bases. V was pared by 7 bases and J by 4 bases, with 7 bases of the junction left unmatched. The CDR3 has 13 amino acids. Germline CDR1 and CDR2: SQVTM and ANQGSEA. The CDR3 region is CSAKQGLGNTIYF. The CDR3 DNA reads as TGCAGCGCAAAACAGGGGCTGGGAAACACCATATATTTT.

The J gene is TRBJ1-5, the V gene TRBV6-5; unclear D gene. The ends were cut back, 5 bases at V and 6 bases at J, with 14 bases in the middle. This CDR3 region has 14 residues. In germline, CDR1 is MNHEY, CDR2 SVGAGI. CDR3 amino acids: CASSPGRASQPQHF. DNA for the CDR3: TGTGCCAGCAGTCCTGGCCGGGCGAGTCAGCCCCAGCATTTT.

The sample holds a few counts of this clone. The chain recombines TRBV4-1 with TRBJ2-7; 9 positions agree with TRBD1. The CDR3 has 16 residues. V shed 0 bases, J shed 6 bases, and the junction held 9 bases outside the gene matches. Germline V CDR1 and CDR2: MGHRA, YSYEKL. As DNA, the CDR3 is TGCGCCAGCAGCCAAGAACCCCGGGACAGGGTTTCCGAGCAGTACTTC. Protein product: CASSQEPRDRVSEQYF.

The V and J genes are TRBV4-2 and TRBJ1-2; D is unresolved. This CDR3 comprises 14 residues. Germline V gives CDR1 LGHNA, CDR2 YNFKEQ. Trimming removed 0 bases from V and 6 bases from J, with 11 bases in between. The CDR3 DNA reads TGTGCCAGCAGCCAAGATCCGGGTGTCGATGGCTACACCTTC. This encodes CASSQDPGVDGYTF.

The V call is TRBV7-3, the J call TRBJ2-7; 7 nucleotides agree with TRBD1. V was pared by 1 base and J by 7 bases, with 19 bases of the junction left unmatched. CDR1 SGHTA and CDR2 FQGTGA come from the germline V gene. This CDR3 region has 18 residues. CDR3 nucleotides: TGTGCCAGCAGCTTAAGGGACGCGACAGGGCAGGGATTGGGGGAGCAGTACGTC. Its protein is CASSLRDATGQGLGEQYV.

V is TRBV13 and J is TRBJ1-2; possibly TRBD1 for D (5 bases). Germline V gene sequence: CDR1 PRHDT, CDR2 FYEKMQ (reference sequence). The CDR3 extends over 15 amino acids. V lost 4 bases and J lost 8, with 20 bases in between. CDR3 sequence reads: CASSWGTGSLGGYTF. CDR3 bases: TGTGCCAGCAGCTGGGGGACGGGGAGTTTAGGAGGCTACACCTTC.

This chain uses TRBV2 with TRBJ2-6; D may be TRBD2 (7 bases). The germline V gene has CDR1 SNHLY and CDR2 FYNNEI. Trimming cost V 6 bases and J 0 bases, with 9 bases left between them. The CDR3 is 15 residues long. As DNA, the CDR3 is TGTGCCAGCAGGGGGGGGGCCTCTGGGGCCAACGTCCTGACTTTC. Protein sequence: CASRGGASGANVLTF. The full variable domain, with the rest looked up from reference TRBV2 and TRBJ2-6, is EPEVTQTPSHQVTQMGQEVILRCVPISNHLYFYWYRQILGQKVEFLVSFYNNEISEKSEIFDDQFSVERPDGSNFTLKIRSTKLEDSAMYFCASRGGASGANVLTFGAGSRLTVL.

V and J are TRBV7-3 and TRBJ2-7, with TRBD2 as a possible D gene (5 bases). The ends were cut back, 5 bases at V and 7 bases at J, with 21 bases in the middle. Germline V gene sequence: CDR1 SGHTA, CDR2 FQGTGA. This CDR3 spans 15 amino acids. The CDR3 protein is CASSLSPAPTGEQYF. CDR3 sequence (DNA): TGTGCCAGCAGCCTAAGCCCCGCACCTACGGGGGAGCAGTACTTC.